This record looks at one T cell receptor beta chain sequence and its context. The sample belongs to a study of T cell changes during pregnancy in multiple sclerosis. Clones were sequenced by immunoSEQ multiplex PCR, and TCRdb holds only the in-frame ones, with some missing. The table shows approximately 88,000 clones, with over 80% occurring only once. The CDR3 sequence is 15 residues long. With V trimmed by 7 bases and J by 6 bases, 10 bases remained unmatched. In germline, CDR1 is SGDLS, CDR2 YYNGEE. This TCR was recovered from a female donor with multiple sclerosis, enrolled in a pregnancy study. This specimen consisted of peripheral blood, obtained in the first trimester of pregnancy. The rearrangement uses TRBV9 and TRBJ1-2, with 12 bases that match TRBD1. The chain's CDR3 is CASSGTGGVQDGYTF. CDR3 DNA: TGTGCCAGCTCGGGGACAGGGGGCGTGCAGGATGGCTACACCTTC. Combining the CDR3 with reference TRBV9 and TRBJ1-2 gives the whole variable domain DSGVTQTPKHLITATGQRVTLRCSPRSGDLSVYWYQQSLDQGLQFLIQYYNGEERAKGNILERFSAQQFPDLHSELNLSSLELGDSALYFCASSGTGGVQDGYTFGSGTRLTVV.